The 6 T cell receptor beta chains below all came from one sample that was sequenced in a study of T cell responses to AZD1222 COVID-19 vaccine. The assay was immunoSEQ multiplex PCR, and TCRdb's table has in-frame clones only and misses some. Of 130,000 to 150,000 clones listed, around 89% are singletons. The sequences come from peripheral blood, collected on day 0 of AZD1222 vaccination. Every receptor here comes from an adult in good health.

The chain couples TRBV28 to TRBJ1-2; tentative D call: TRBD1 (6 bases). CDR1 and CDR2 (germline): MDHEN, SYDVKM. The CDR3 is 11 amino acids. V gave up 5 bases and J gave up 5 bases, with 6 bases separating them. The CDR3 here is CASSGTYGYTF. The DNA of the CDR3 is TGTGCCAGCAGTGGGACATATGGCTACACCTTC.

The chain recombines TRBV3-1 (or the pseudogene TRBV3-2) with TRBJ2-1, with D tentatively TRBD2 (5 bases). This CDR3 is 11 amino acids long. Germline CDR1 is LGHDT and CDR2 is YNNKEL (reference sequence). V lost 1 base and J 15 bases, leaving 10 bases between the germline ends. The CDR3 DNA is TGTGCCAGCAGCCAAGCGGGGTCCCCGTTCTTC. Its protein product is CASSQAGSPFF.

The CDR3 DNA reads as TGTGCCAGCAGCTTATTGTACACAGATACTAACTATGGCTACACCTTC. Translating gives CASSLLYTDTNYGYTF. V and J are TRBV7-8 and TRBJ1-2; no clear D. With 2 bases removed from V and 0 bases from J, the gap between germline ends came to 13 bases. This CDR3 spans 16 amino acids. From germline, CDR1 is SGHVS and CDR2 FQNEAQ.

This sequence joins TRBV21-1 and TRBJ2-7; TRBD1, the D gene given by the table, was not confirmed from the DNA. TRBV21-1 is designated a pseudogene. The CDR3 runs 14 residues. The CDR3 here is CASSCQFHSYEQYF. In DNA form, the CDR3 reads TGTGCCAGCAGCTGTCAATTCCATTCCTACGAGCAGTACTTC.

The rearrangement links TRBV30 to TRBJ1-6; D not resolved. Deletions cut 4 bases from V and 4 bases from J, with 14 bases between. The germline gives CDR1 GTSNPN, CDR2 SVGIG (reference sequence). CDR3 length: 15 residues. DNA for the CDR3: TGTGCCTGGAAGAAAGGGTTAGGTTATAATTCACCCCTCCACTTT. This translates into CAWKKGLGYNSPLHF.

The rearrangement links TRBV10-2 to TRBJ1-5; no firm D call. Trimming removed 5 bases at V and 0 bases at J, with 8 bases between. The CDR3 has 14 residues. CDR1 and CDR2 (germline): WSHSY, SAAADI. The CDR3 nucleotides are TGCGCCAGCAGTAATAGCGGTAGCAATCAGCCCCAGCATTTT. This translates into CASSNSGSNQPQHF.